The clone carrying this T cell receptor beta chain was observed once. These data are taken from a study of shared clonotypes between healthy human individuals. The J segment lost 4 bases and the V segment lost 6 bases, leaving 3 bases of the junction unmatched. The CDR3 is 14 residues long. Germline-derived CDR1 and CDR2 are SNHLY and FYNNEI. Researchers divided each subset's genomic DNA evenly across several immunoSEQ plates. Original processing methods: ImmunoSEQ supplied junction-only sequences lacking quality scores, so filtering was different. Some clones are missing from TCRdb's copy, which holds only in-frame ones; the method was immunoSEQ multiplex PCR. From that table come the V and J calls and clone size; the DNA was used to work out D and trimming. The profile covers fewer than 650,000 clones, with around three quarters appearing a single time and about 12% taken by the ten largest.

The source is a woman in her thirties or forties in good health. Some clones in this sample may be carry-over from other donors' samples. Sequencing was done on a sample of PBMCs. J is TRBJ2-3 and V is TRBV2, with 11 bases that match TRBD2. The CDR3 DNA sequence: TGTGCCAGCAGGCTAGCGGGAGGTGCAGATACGCAGTATTTT. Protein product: CASRLAGGADTQYF.